These 30 T cell receptor beta chains came from one sample sequenced in a study of T-cell reconstitution after alpha-beta-depleted transplantation in children. TCRbeta library preparation incorporated unique molecular identifiers. TCRdb independently ran MiXCR on the PCR reads; one entry per CDR3 protein. Found here are around 600,000 distinct CDR3 sequences, around 23% of them singletons; the top ten hold roughly 13%. The sequencing here drew on PBMCs, mostly from graft donor cells, taken 360 days after TCRalphabeta/CD19-depleted stem cell transplant. Receptor source: a boy younger than two who had a stem cell transplant for acute myeloid leukemia, so the T cells may come from the graft donor.

This clonotype was recorded at least ten times. The rearrangement uses TRBV20-1 and TRBJ1-2; 8 bases are shared with TRBD1. The J segment lost 2 bases and the V segment lost 6 bases, leaving 8 bases of the junction unmatched. Germline CDR1 and CDR2: DFQATT and SNEGSKA (reference sequence). This CDR3 comprises 14 residues. CDR3 nucleotide sequence: TGCAGTGCATCGGACAGGGTTCGAAACTATGGCTACACCTTC. It specifies CSASDRVRNYGYTF.

This clonotype was counted ten times or more. V and J are TRBV29-1 and TRBJ1-2; tentative D call: TRBD1 (5 bases). The CDR3 spans 11 residues. V gave up 4 bases and J gave up 8 bases, with 11 bases separating them. In germline, CDR1 is SQVTM, CDR2 ANQGSEA. CDR3 region: CSVGLGEGYTF. For the CDR3, the DNA is TGCAGCGTTGGATTGGGGGAAGGCTACACCTTC. Combining the CDR3 with reference TRBV29-1 and TRBJ1-2 gives the whole variable domain SAVISQKPSRDICQRGTSLTIQCQVDSQVTMMFWYRQQPGQSLTLIATANQGSEATYESGFVIDKFPISRPNLTFSTLTVSNMSPEDSSIYLCSVGLGEGYTFGSGTRLTVV.

This clonotype appeared a few times. The V gene is TRBV18, the J gene TRBJ1-4; D remains unclear. V gave up 3 bases and J gave up 8 bases, with 7 bases separating them. Germline CDR1 is KGHSH and CDR2 is LQKENI. This CDR3 is built from 12 residues. CDR3 in amino acids: CASSPASEKLFF. The CDR3 region has the DNA TGTGCCAGCTCACCCGCGAGCGAAAAACTGTTTTTT.

This clonotype was recorded many times. The J gene is TRBJ2-1, the V gene TRBV29-1, with 14 bases aligning to TRBD2. CDR1 SQVTM and CDR2 ANQGSEA come from the germline V gene. The CDR3 loop spans 15 amino acids. The CDR3 loop is CSMTSGGAFDNEQFF. The CDR3 DNA follows: TGCAGTATGACTAGCGGGGGGGCGTTCGACAATGAGCAGTTCTTC.

V and J are TRBV12-3 or TRBV12-4 and TRBJ1-2; D might be TRBD1 (5 bases). Trimming took off 4 bases at V and 8 bases at J, with 14 bases between the two ends. This CDR3 region has 13 residues. The CDR3 DNA is TGTGCCAGCAGTTACCCGGGGCGAGGGGGCTACACCTTC. Translating gives CASSYPGRGGYTF.

This clonotype was recorded at least ten times. V gene TRBV5-8 combines with J gene TRBJ2-5; no clear D gene. The CDR3 runs 14 residues. V was cut by 4 bases and J by 1 base, with 11 bases left in between. CDR1 and CDR2 from the germline V gene are SGHTS and YDEGEE. The CDR3 sequence is CASSKEMVQETQYF. The CDR3 DNA reads TGTGCCAGCAGCAAAGAAATGGTCCAAGAGACCCAGTACTTC. The entire variable domain, with the rest obtained from reference TRBV5-8 and TRBJ2-5, is as follows: EAGVTQSPTHLIKTRGQQATLRCSPISGHTSVYWYQQALGLGLQFLLWYDEGEERNRGNFPPRFSGRQFPNYSSELNVNALELEDSALYLCASSKEMVQETQYFGPGTRLLVL.

This chain uses TRBV30 with TRBJ1-2, with TRBD1 matching over 7 bases. Germline CDR1 is GTSNPN and CDR2 is SVGIG (reference sequence). The trim removed 4 bases at V and 2 bases at J, leaving 7 bases unmatched. This CDR3 has 14 residues. CDR3 DNA: TGTGCCTGGACCTCGGACAGGTTCAACTATGGCTACACCTTC. Translation: CAWTSDRFNYGYTF.

This clonotype came up a few times. The CDR3 loop reads CATSDDRETQYF. CDR3 sequence (DNA): TGTGCCACCAGTGATGATCGAGAGACCCAGTACTTC. The chain couples TRBV24-1 to TRBJ2-5; D gene uncertain. From germline, CDR1 is KGHDR and CDR2 SFDVKD. The CDR3 spans 12 residues. V lost 3 bases and J lost 4, with 5 bases in between.

This clonotype was detected many times. The V call is TRBV20-1, the J call TRBJ1-5, with 8 bases lining up with TRBD1. CDR3 length: 14 residues. The germline V gene encodes CDR1 DFQATT and CDR2 SNEGSKA (reference sequence). V lost 5 bases and J lost 1; bases outside the gene matches: 4. The CDR3 sequence is CSAGQGVSNQPQHF. In DNA, the CDR3 is TGCAGTGCTGGACAGGGTGTAAGCAATCAGCCCCAGCATTTT.

The table lists this clonotype with many counts. The rearrangement uses TRBV30 and TRBJ2-3; D tentatively reads TRBD1 or TRBD2 (6 bases each). V shed 2 bases and J shed 4 bases, with 13 bases lying between them. The CDR3 contains 14 residues. Germline V gene lookup returns CDR1 GTSNPN and CDR2 SVGIG (reference sequence). Written as DNA, the CDR3 is TGTGCCTGGAGTTTCCCCGGGGGCGCAGATACGCAGTATTTT. Translated, it gives CAWSFPGGADTQYF.

This clonotype appeared many times. The V and J genes are TRBV9 and TRBJ2-1, with D possibly matching TRBD1 (5 bases). The CDR3 has 15 residues. V dropped 0 bases and J dropped 3 bases, with 10 bases sitting between them. Germline lookup yields CDR1 SGDLS and CDR2 YYNGEE. Here the CDR3 reads CASSVDGDSYNEQFF. In DNA, the CDR3 is TGTGCCAGCAGCGTAGACGGTGACAGCTACAATGAGCAGTTCTTC. Complete variable domain (other parts from reference TRBV9 and TRBJ2-1): DSGVTQTPKHLITATGQRVTLRCSPRSGDLSVYWYQQSLDQGLQFLIQYYNGEERAKGNILERFSAQQFPDLHSELNLSSLELGDSALYFCASSVDGDSYNEQFFGPGTRLTVL.

The CDR3, as DNA: TGTGCCAGCAGCGAGGGGGCAGGCCCAGATACGCAGTATTTT. Translating it yields CASSEGAGPDTQYF. The chain couples TRBV7-2 to TRBJ2-3; the match to TRBD1 covers 7 bases. With 5 bases clipped from V and 4 bases from J, the junction kept 6 bases outside the gene matches. This CDR3 has 14 amino acids. The germline V gene has CDR1 SGHTA and CDR2 FQGNSA.

The sample holds a few counts of this clonotype. This sequence joins TRBV20-1 and TRBJ2-5; no firm D call. Germline loops: CDR1 DFQATT, CDR2 SNEGSKA (reference sequence). Trimming took 6 bases from V and 4 from J, leaving 9 bases between them. The length of the CDR3 is 11 residues. In DNA form, the CDR3 reads TGCAGTGCCCAGGCAACAGAGACCCAGTACTTC. It encodes CSAQATETQYF.

This clonotype occurred many times. This rearrangement joins TRBV6-5 to TRBJ1-2; D remains unclear. CDR1 MNHEY and CDR2 SVGAGI come from the germline V gene. CDR3 size: 12 residues. The V end was cut by 10 bases, the J end by 7 bases, with 16 bases between. CDR3 loop: CATSGGLPGYTF. The CDR3 DNA reads as TGTGCCACTTCCGGAGGGCTGCCTGGCTACACCTTC.

This clonotype has just a few counts. The rearrangement links TRBV11-2 to TRBJ1-2; 7 bases align to TRBD1. This CDR3 is built from 12 residues. The V and J ends lost 5 bases and 8 bases, in that order; junction bases with no gene match: 5. Germline CDR1 and CDR2: SGHAT and FQNNGV. The CDR3 DNA reads as TGTGCCAGCAGCGAGGGGGCATACGGCTACACCTTC. Translated: CASSEGAYGYTF.

This clonotype was recorded many times. The chain uses TRBV12-3 or TRBV12-4 and TRBJ2-7, with D uncertain. V dropped 6 bases and J dropped 6 bases, with 6 bases sitting between them. The CDR3 spans 10 residues. Here the CDR3 DNA reads TGTGCCAGCAGCTCCGGCGAGCAGTACTTC. This codes for CASSSGEQYF.

This clonotype was observed a handful of times. V is TRBV12-3 or TRBV12-4 and J is TRBJ1-1, with D possibly TRBD1 on 5 matching bases. This CDR3 has 12 residues. The V gene lost 6 bases and the J gene lost 2 bases, with 7 bases spanning the gap. The CDR3 DNA follows: TGTGCCAGCAGAAGGGACAACACTGAAGCTTTCTTT. Its protein product is CASRRDNTEAFF.

In this sample, this clonotype turned up many times. The V and J genes are TRBV28 and TRBJ2-6; D ambiguous. The CDR3 extends over 14 amino acids. V dropped 6 bases and J dropped 0 bases, with 6 bases sitting between them. Germline CDR1 MDHEN, CDR2 SYDVKM. The CDR3 DNA follows: TGTGCCAGCAGGAATCCCTCTGGGGCCAACGTCCTGACTTTC. Protein sequence: CASRNPSGANVLTF.

This clonotype was seen many times. The chain couples TRBV20-1 to TRBJ2-3; maybe TRBD1 (5 bases). The V end was cut by 3 bases, the J end by 2 bases, with 15 bases between. CDR3 length: 15 residues. The germline V gene encodes CDR1 DFQATT and CDR2 SNEGSKA (reference sequence). Here the CDR3 DNA reads TGCAGTGCTAGTTCAGGGTCCATATTCACAGATACGCAGTATTTT. It encodes CSASSGSIFTDTQYF.

V gene TRBV6-4 combines with J gene TRBJ2-7; the match to TRBD1 covers 8 bases. The ends lost 6 bases at V and 4 bases at J; junction bases unmatched: 8. CDR3 size: 14 residues. CDR1 is MRHNA and CDR2 is SNTAGT in the germline V gene. The CDR3 reads CASSLRDRNYEQYV. The CDR3, as DNA: TGTGCCAGCAGCCTTAGGGACAGGAATTACGAGCAGTACGTC.

The chain couples TRBV7-6 to TRBJ2-7; weak D call: TRBD1 (5 bases). CDR3 size: 12 residues. The V and J ends lost 3 bases and 12 bases respectively, with 15 bases between them. CDR1 and CDR2 (germline): SGHVS, FNYEAQ. CDR3 protein: CASSFIAGQMYF. CDR3 sequence (DNA): TGTGCCAGCAGCTTTATTGCAGGACAAATGTACTTC.

This clonotype was picked up many times. This sequence joins TRBV15 and TRBJ2-6; D is undetermined. The CDR3 contains 15 residues. Germline V gene sequence: CDR1 LNHNV, CDR2 YYDKDF (reference sequence). V was shortened by 1 base and J by 4 bases, with 8 bases between the two germline ends. CDR3 region: CATSRAGAGANVLTF. The CDR3 DNA reads TGTGCCACCAGCAGAGCAGGTGCCGGGGCCAACGTCCTGACTTTC.

This clonotype appeared many times. This chain joins TRBV6-2 or TRBV6-3 and TRBJ1-5; D is unclear. Germline loops: CDR1 MNHEY, CDR2 SVGEGT. V dropped 2 bases and J dropped 13 bases, with 12 bases sitting between them. This CDR3 is 12 amino acids long. This CDR3 reads CASSYGNLLQHF. The CDR3 region has the DNA TGTGCCAGCAGTTACGGCAATCTTCTTCAGCATTTT.

This chain uses TRBV12-3 or TRBV12-4 with TRBJ2-3; TRBD1 might be the D (8 bases). The V and J ends lost 6 bases and 8 bases respectively, with 18 bases between them. This CDR3 is built from 14 residues. The CDR3 protein is CASSLGQGGGTQYF. The CDR3 region has the DNA TGTGCCAGCAGCCTCGGACAGGGAGGGGGTACGCAGTATTTT.

This clonotype appeared a few times. The rearrangement uses TRBV6-5 and TRBJ2-7; the D gene is possibly TRBD1 (6 bases). The germline gives CDR1 MNHEY, CDR2 SVGAGI. The CDR3 contains 11 residues. Trimming stripped 6 bases from V and 5 bases from J, with 8 bases between. The CDR3 DNA is TGTGCCAGCAGCAGGGGACACGAGCAGTACTTC. It codes for CASSRGHEQYF.

This clonotype was recorded at least ten times. The chain combines TRBV12-3 or TRBV12-4 with TRBJ1-2; D is uncertain. This CDR3 comprises 13 residues. Trimming left V 1 base short and J 3 bases short, with 6 bases between. The CDR3 region has the DNA TGTGCCAGCAGTTTAGGGACCGACTATGGCTACACCTTC. Translation gives CASSLGTDYGYTF.

This clonotype was recorded a few times. The V gene is TRBV20-1, the J gene TRBJ1-5, with D possibly matching TRBD1 (6 bases). Germline lookup yields CDR1 DFQATT and CDR2 SNEGSKA (reference sequence). V lost 6 bases, J lost 0 bases, and 15 bases lay in between. This CDR3 spans 15 amino acids. The DNA for the CDR3 is TGCAGTGCGTACGGAGCCAGGGGTAGCAATCAGCCCCAGCATTTT. Its protein is CSAYGARGSNQPQHF.

In its sample, this clonotype was seen many times. The rearrangement joins TRBV6-2 or TRBV6-3 to TRBJ1-1; no clear D gene. The germline gives CDR1 MNHEY, CDR2 SVGEGT. The CDR3 is 15 amino acids. V was pared by 2 bases and J by 0 bases, with 10 bases between. CDR3 in amino acids: CASSYVARMNTEAFF. For the CDR3, the DNA is TGTGCCAGCAGTTACGTCGCCAGAATGAACACTGAAGCTTTCTTT.

This clonotype has just a few counts. The chain couples TRBV10-1 to TRBJ1-2, with D perhaps matching TRBD1 (6 bases). V was shortened by 4 bases and J by 6 bases, with 18 bases between the two germline ends. The CDR3 consists of 15 residues. Germline V gene data show CDR1 as WNHNN and CDR2 as SYGVQD (reference sequence). Here the CDR3 DNA reads TGCGCCAGCAGTGCGGCATTACAGGGCGCGGATGGCTACACCTTC. Translation gives CASSAALQGADGYTF.

This clonotype appeared a few times. The chain carries TRBV11-2 and TRBJ1-1; 8 positions agree with TRBD1. This CDR3 comprises 15 residues. Unmatched junction bases numbered 6, after V lost 5 bases and J lost 1 base. Germline V gene lookup returns CDR1 SGHAT and CDR2 FQNNGV. The CDR3 nucleotides are TGTGCCAGCAGCCCGGGACAGGCCACGAACACTGAAGCTTTCTTT. Its translation: CASSPGQATNTEAFF.